This T cell receptor beta chain comes out of a study of blood T cells in healthy people across ages. A J-beta primer mix and a sample-barcoded 5' primer were used in a second PCR of about 7 to 12 cycles. Each CDR3 protein gets one entry after TCRdb re-called the 5' RACE reads with MiXCR. The sample lists 1.5 million to 2 million distinct CDR3 sequences; roughly 32% were seen once. Donor samples were obtained from healthy Caucasian individuals from Russia, aged about 6 to 95. Regarding the study as a whole: TCR beta diversity was tightly associated with the proportion of naive T cells. Donors of long life had a larger count of naive CD4+ cells and greater diversity than aged donors. Per-million-T-cell TCR beta diversity fell roughly linearly with age.

CDR1 and CDR2 from the germline V gene are MNHEY and SVGEGT. The CDR3 is 18 residues long. The V end lost 4 bases, the J end lost 9 bases, and 28 bases lay between the germline ends. This clonotype was recorded a few times. Its antigen is unknown. The receptor was derived from a woman in her twenties or thirties in good health. The genes are TRBV6-2 or TRBV6-3 and TRBJ2-1, with D perhaps matching TRBD2 (6 bases). The sequencing sample was made of blood. Here the CDR3 DNA reads TGTGCCAGCAGTTCCGACCGGACTACTCCAGGTCCCACGGTTGAGCAGTTCTTC. It is translated as CASSSDRTTPGPTVEQFF.